This T cell receptor beta chain was documented in a study of prognosis after radiotherapy for stage I lung cancer. For the study at large: Enrolled patients had stage I non-small cell lung cancer and entered the cohort between early 2018 and 2019. Adenocarcinomas accounted for the tumors of twelve patients, and squamous cell carcinomas for those of 7 or 8.

This clonotype was seen many times. The antigen remains unidentified. Two-round multiplex PCR, the amplification method, yielded TCR beta CDR3 from genomic DNA. Primers were specific to each TRBV and TRBJ gene in first-round PCR. TCRdb used MiXCR to reprocess the multiplex PCR reads, holding one entry per CDR3 protein. The sample lists roughly 30,000 distinct CDR3 sequences, under 40% seen once, with roughly 17% in the top ten. General study findings and limits: Reduced Shannon entropy following stereotactic body radiation therapy was recorded in patients who developed distant metastases.

Germline-derived CDR1 and CDR2 are LGHDT and YNNKEL (reference sequence). This CDR3 region has 14 residues. V lost 5 bases, J lost 2 bases, and 12 bases lay in between. The rearrangement uses TRBV3-1 and TRBJ1-2; no clear D gene. Sequencing was performed on PBMCs, taken before or after stereotactic body radiation therapy (not recorded which). This receptor was taken from a donor aged 50 or older with non-small cell lung cancer. Written as DNA, the CDR3 is TGTGCCAGCAGCGGGGTGCTGAGGAACTATGGCTACACCTTC. Amino acid sequence: CASSGVLRNYGYTF.